This T cell receptor beta chain was observed in a study of T cells in tumors after PD-1 blockade. Study as a whole: Excluded were patients with checkpoint blockade, immunosuppressants, or radiotherapy or other anti-cancer therapy within 4 weeks. A subset received ongoing vismodegib 150 mg daily alongside anti-PD-1 therapy.

From germline, CDR1 is LNHDA and CDR2 SQIVND (reference sequence). This CDR3 region has 13 residues. V was trimmed by 3 bases and J by 9 bases, leaving 12 bases between them. TCRdb keeps only in-frame clones here, not all; method: immunoSEQ multiplex PCR. Altogether roughly 5,400 clones are present, roughly four fifths being singletons, with the ten largest covering 48%. Template: tumor biopsy or peripheral blood genomic DNA, roughly 550-6,500 ng per sample. Sequencing used PBMCs, obtained after anti-PD-1 therapy. V and J are TRBV19 and TRBJ2-1; D may be TRBD1 (5 bases). The TCR originated in a human donor with advanced basal cell or squamous cell carcinoma (not recorded which). This CDR3 reads CASSIVPGSEQFF. CDR3 DNA: TGTGCCAGTAGTATTGTCCCAGGGTCTGAGCAGTTCTTC.